This is a list of T cell receptor beta chains from one sample in a study of blood T cell repertoires in COVID-19. The table came from immunoSEQ multiplex PCR; TCRdb's copy has only in-frame clones and leaves some out. In the table there are approximately 6,000 clones, almost 90% of which are singletons. Material: peripheral blood. These receptors were collected from a man aged 60-69 years with acute or convalescent COVID-19. The CDR3 runs from the conserved cysteine through the conserved F or W. D genes are given only for firm matches.

D	V	J	DNA	CDR3
TRBD2	TRBV19	TRBJ2-7	TGTGCCAGTAGTCCACCGGGACTAGCGTTGTACGAGCAGTACTTC	CASSPPGLALYEQYF
NA	TRBV29-1	TRBJ2-2	TGCAGCGGAAGGAGGGGCACGAACACCGGGGAGCTGTTTTTT	CSGRRGTNTGELFF
TRBD1	TRBV5-1	TRBJ2-2	TGCGCCAGCAGCTTACGACAGGGGGCTGCCGGGGAGCTGTTTTTT	CASSLRQGAAGELFF
NA	TRBV19	TRBJ2-5	TGTGCCAGTAGTATAGGGTACGGTCTACAAGAGACCCAGTACTTC	CASSIGYGLQETQYF
NA	TRBV7-2	TRBJ1-2	TGTGCCAGCAGCGTCGACAGTCTTTATGGCTACACCTTC	CASSVDSLYGYTF
TRBD2	TRBV19	TRBJ2-3	TGTGCCAGTAGGCCTGCCCCTCGGGGGGTAGCGGGGCGCACAGATACGCAGTATTTT	CASRPAPRGVAGRTDTQYF
NA	TRBV7-8	TRBJ1-1	TGTGCCAGCAGCTTAGAAGTTGGGGCGGGGAAATACGGAGCTTTCTTT	CASSLEVGAGKYGAFF
NA	TRBV9	TRBJ1-2	TGTGCCAGCAGCCTCACCCAGACAGGCCCCGGGGGCTACACCTTC	CASSLTQTGPGGYTF
NA	TRBV7-2	TRBJ2-1	TGTGCCAGCAGCTACACCAGGGTGTCCCAATACAATGAGCAGTTCTTC	CASSYTRVSQYNEQFF
NA	TRBV11-1	TRBJ1-6	TGTGCCAGCAGCTTAGCGGCGACATATAATTCACCCCTCCACTTT	CASSLAATYNSPLHF
NA	TRBV7-2	TRBJ2-2	TGTGCCAGCAGCTACCAGGGGGGGAACACCGGGGAGCTGTTTTTT	CASSYQGGNTGELFF
TRBD2	TRBV6-5	TRBJ2-2	TGTGCCAGCAATGGGGGGGTCACCGGGGAGCTGTTTTTT	CASNGGVTGELFF
TRBD1	TRBV7-9	TRBJ2-7	TGTGCCAGCAGCACCTGGACAGGGACCTACGAGCAGTACTTC	CASSTWTGTYEQYF
NA	TRBV5-5	TRBJ2-7	TGTGCCAGCAGCTTGGGCGGTTTGGGTTCCGAGCAGTACTTC	CASSLGGLGSEQYF
NA	TRBV11-2	TRBJ1-3	TGTGCCAGCAGCTTACCAGGGATTGGAAACACCATATATTTT	CASSLPGIGNTIYF
TRBD1	TRBV7-2	TRBJ2-7	TGTGCCAGCACTGGGAGGGGACAGGGGTCCTACGAGCAGTACTTC	CASTGRGQGSYEQYF
TRBD1	TRBV4-2	TRBJ2-2	TGTGCCAGCAGCCAAGCGGGACAGGGCACCGGGGAGCTGTTTTTT	CASSQAGQGTGELFF
TRBD1	TRBV3-1/TRBV3-2	TRBJ1-1	TGTGCCAGCAGCCAAGAAACAGGGGGTCGCGAAGCTTTCTTT	CASSQETGGREAFF
TRBD2	TRBV15	TRBJ2-2	TGTGCCACCAGCAGAGATGCGGGAGCCGGCACCGGGGAGCTGTTTTTT	CATSRDAGAGTGELFF
NA	TRBV3-1/TRBV3-2	TRBJ1-5	TGTGCCAGCAGCCAAACTCACGGGCCCCAGCATTTT	CASSQTHGPQHF
NA	TRBV7-3	TRBJ2-4	TGTGCCAGCAGCCCGAGTCAGGGGATTCAGTACTTC	CASSPSQGIQYF